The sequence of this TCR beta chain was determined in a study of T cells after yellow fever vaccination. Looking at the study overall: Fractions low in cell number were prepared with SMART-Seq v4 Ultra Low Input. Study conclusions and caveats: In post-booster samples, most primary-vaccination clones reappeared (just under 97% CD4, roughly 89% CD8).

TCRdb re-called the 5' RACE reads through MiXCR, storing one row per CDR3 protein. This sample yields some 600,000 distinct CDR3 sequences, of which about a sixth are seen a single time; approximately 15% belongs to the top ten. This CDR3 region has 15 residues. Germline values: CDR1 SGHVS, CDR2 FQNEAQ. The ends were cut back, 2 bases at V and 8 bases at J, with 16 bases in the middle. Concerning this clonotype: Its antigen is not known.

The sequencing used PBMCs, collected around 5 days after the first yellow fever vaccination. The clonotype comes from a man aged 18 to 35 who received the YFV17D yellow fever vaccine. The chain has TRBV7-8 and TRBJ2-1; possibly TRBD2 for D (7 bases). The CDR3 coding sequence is TGTGCCAGCAGCTTATTAGGAGGGGGGGCTGATGAGCAGTTCTTC. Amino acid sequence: CASSLLGGGADEQFF.